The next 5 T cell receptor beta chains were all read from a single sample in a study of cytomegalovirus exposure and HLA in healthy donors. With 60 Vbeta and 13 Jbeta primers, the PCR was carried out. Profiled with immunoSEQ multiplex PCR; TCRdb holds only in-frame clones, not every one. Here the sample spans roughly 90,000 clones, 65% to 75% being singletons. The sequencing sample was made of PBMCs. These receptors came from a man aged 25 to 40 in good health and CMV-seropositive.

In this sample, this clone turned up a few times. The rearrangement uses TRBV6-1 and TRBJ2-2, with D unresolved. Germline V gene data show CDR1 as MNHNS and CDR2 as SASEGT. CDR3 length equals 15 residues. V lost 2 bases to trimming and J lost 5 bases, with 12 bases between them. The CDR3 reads CASSEFVVETGELFF. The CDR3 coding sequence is TGTGCCAGCAGTGAATTTGTGGTGGAGACCGGGGAGCTGTTTTTT.

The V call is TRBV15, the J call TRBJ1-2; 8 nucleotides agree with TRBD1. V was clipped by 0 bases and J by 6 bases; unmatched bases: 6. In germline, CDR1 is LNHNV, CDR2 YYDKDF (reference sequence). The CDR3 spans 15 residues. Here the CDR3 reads CATSRDYTGGHGYTF. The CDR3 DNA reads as TGTGCCACCAGCAGAGATTACACAGGGGGGCATGGCTACACCTTC.

The CDR3 loop reads CASSGGVAGGRETQYF. The CDR3, as DNA: TGTGCCAGCAGTGGAGGGGTAGCGGGGGGGCGGGAGACCCAGTACTTC. This sequence joins TRBV9 and TRBJ2-5; TRBD2 aligns across 11 bases. This CDR3 is 16 amino acids long. The V and J ends lost 5 bases and 5 bases, in that order; junction bases with no gene match: 11. Germline CDR1 SGDLS, CDR2 YYNGEE.

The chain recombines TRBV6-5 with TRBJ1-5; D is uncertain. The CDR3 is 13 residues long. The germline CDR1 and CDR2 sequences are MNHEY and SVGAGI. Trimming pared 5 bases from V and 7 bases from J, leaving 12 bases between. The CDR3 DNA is TGTGCCAGCAGTACCGGTCCCCGGCAGCCCCAGCATTTT. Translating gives CASSTGPRQPQHF.

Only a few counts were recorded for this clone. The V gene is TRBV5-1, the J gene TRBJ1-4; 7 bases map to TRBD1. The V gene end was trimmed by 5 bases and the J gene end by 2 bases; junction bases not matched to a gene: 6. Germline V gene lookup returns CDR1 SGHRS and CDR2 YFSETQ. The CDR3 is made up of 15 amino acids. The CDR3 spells CASRSEGQTNEKLFF. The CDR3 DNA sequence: TGCGCCAGCAGGTCGGAGGGACAGACTAATGAAAAACTGTTTTTT.